The T cell receptor beta chain described here comes from a study of blood T cell repertoires in COVID-19 (dated by TCRdb to about 2020). Concerning the study at large: Samples covering the acute and convalescent phases of COVID-19 were provided by collaborators in the United States, Italy and Spain. The repertoires were released in a freely available public database meant as a resource for research on the immune response to SARS-CoV-2. A de-identified subject ID, COVID-19 status, age in years and sex were almost always included in the sample metadata. The dataset comprised deeply sampled blood TCRbeta repertoires from subjects exposed to, actively infected with, or recovered from COVID-19. The samples were drawn from the first 160 participants of the ongoing ImmuneRACE study and from 1,200 or so subjects provided by 6 global collaborators. Where available, HLA class I and class II types were taken from metadata supplied by the sample provider and were not determined by assay-based typing. The material from the prospective study consisted of cDNA or gDNA derived from T cells, B-cell-depleted T cells, or PBMCs. Beyond this particular receptor, the publication reports: The amount of clinical and demographic metadata varied by source and participant and was provided uncurated.

The immunoSEQ Assay, a bias-controlled multiplex PCR, was used to amplify TCRbeta CDR3 regions from genomic DNA. The study's processing was this. The number of nucleated cells in each sample was estimated from the amplification of reference gene primers within the assay. To quantify the absolute abundance of each unique TCRbeta CDR3 rearrangement, sequence reads were collapsed and filtered. For each sample, productive Simpson clonality was calculated as the square root of Simpson's diversity index across productive rearrangements. Held by TCRdb, this immuneACCESS table contains in-frame sequences only and omits some clones. Under half of the omission traces to an unresolved V gene where checked; the cause of the rest is unknown. V, J and clone size derive from that table, while D and trimming were established from the DNA sequence. For this sample there are 250,000 or so clones; about nine tenths appear just once. Less than 3.5% of the sample rests with the top ten.

In the germline V gene, CDR1 corresponds to LGHNA and CDR2 to YSLEER. Germline trimming amounts to 4 bases on V and 7 bases on J, with 12 as the count of junction bases outside the gene matches. Its CDR3 holds 15 amino acids, cysteine through phenylalanine. Left in the record is the CDR3 DNA by itself, 45 bases read in frame from the first base. This clone is a singleton in its sample. The clone's antigen remains unknown. No clone much larger than this one lies a single base away; base qualities are absent. One collaborating source in Seattle enrolled patients during active infection and followed them longitudinally through the course of disease. Whole blood was collected in K2EDTA tubes by collaborating institutions according to the institutions' own protocols. For TCRbeta analysis, collaborators shipped samples in one of three forms: frozen whole blood, isolated PBMCs, or DNA extracted from either of those sample types.

The V and J genes are TRBV4-3 and TRBJ1-1, with TRBD1 identical over 7 junction bases. The material sequenced was peripheral blood. The TCR sequence derives from a man aged 25 to 45 with COVID-19, enrolled during active disease. The nucleotides read TGCGCCAGCAGCCTCCTAACCCAGGGGGGCGGTGAAGCTTTCTTT. It codes for CASSLLTQGGGEAFF.